A selection of T cell receptor beta chains follows, all from one sample in a study of PD-L1 blockade in urothelial cancer. Sequenced by immunoSEQ multiplex PCR; TCRdb stores in-frame clones only, minus some. The table lists over 1,000 clones, less than 45% of them singletons. Source: tumor tissue, taken before atezolizumab (anti-PD-L1) treatment. The receptor set was obtained from a man between 60 and 75 years old with urothelial cancer. Both conserved end residues are part of each CDR3. D genes are given only for firm matches. Size tells how often a clone was seen (once, few, many) or the class of an expanded clone, and some rows leave it out.

TRBV18	TRBJ2-1	NA	NA	TGTGCCAGCTCACCACGTAGGAGTTTCTCCTACAATGAGCAGTTCTTC	CASSPRRSFSYNEQFF
TRBV6-8	TRBJ2-7	few	TRBD1	TGTGCCAGCCGAAACAGGGGACGCTACGAGCAGTACTTC	CASRNRGRYEQYF
TRBV29-1	TRBJ1-1	NA	NA	TGCAGCGTTTCTCCCCGGGTTCACACTGAAGCTTTCTTT	CSVSPRVHTEAFF